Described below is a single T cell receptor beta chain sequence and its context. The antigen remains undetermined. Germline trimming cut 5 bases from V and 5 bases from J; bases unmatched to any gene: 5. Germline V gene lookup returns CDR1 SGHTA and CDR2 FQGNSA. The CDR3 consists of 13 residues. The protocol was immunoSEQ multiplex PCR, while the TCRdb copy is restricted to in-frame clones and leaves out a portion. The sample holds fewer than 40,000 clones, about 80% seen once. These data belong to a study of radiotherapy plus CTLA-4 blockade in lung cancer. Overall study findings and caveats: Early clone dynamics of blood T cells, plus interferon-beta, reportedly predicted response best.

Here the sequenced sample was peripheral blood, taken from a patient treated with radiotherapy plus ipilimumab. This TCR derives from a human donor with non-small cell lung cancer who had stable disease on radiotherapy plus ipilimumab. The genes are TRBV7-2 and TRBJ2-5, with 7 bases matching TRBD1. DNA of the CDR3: TGTGCCAGCAGCCACAGGGGAGTGGAGACCCAGTACTTC. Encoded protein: CASSHRGVETQYF.